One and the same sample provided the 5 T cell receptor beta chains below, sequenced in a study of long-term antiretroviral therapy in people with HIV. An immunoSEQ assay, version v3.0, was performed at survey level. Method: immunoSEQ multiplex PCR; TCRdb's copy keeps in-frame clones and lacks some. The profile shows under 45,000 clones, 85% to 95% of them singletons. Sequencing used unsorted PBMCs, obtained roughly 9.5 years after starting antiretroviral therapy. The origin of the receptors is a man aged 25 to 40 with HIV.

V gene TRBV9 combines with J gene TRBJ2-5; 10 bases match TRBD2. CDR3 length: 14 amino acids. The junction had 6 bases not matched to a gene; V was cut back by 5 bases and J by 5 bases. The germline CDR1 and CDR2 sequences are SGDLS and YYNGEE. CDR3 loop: CASSSGGTIETQYF. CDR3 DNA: TGTGCCAGCAGTAGCGGGGGGACGATTGAGACCCAGTACTTC.

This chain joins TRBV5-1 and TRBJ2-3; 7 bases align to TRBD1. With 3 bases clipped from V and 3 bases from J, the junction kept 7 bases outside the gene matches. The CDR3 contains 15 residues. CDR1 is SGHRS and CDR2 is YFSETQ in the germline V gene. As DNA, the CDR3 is TGCGCCAGCAGCTCTGACAGGGTGCAAACAGATACGCAGTATTTT. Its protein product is CASSSDRVQTDTQYF.

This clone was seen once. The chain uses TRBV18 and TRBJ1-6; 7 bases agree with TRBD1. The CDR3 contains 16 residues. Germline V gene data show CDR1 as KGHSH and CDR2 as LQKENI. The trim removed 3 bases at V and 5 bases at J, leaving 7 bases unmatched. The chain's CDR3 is CASSPWTGSNNSPLHF. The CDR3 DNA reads TGTGCCAGCTCACCTTGGACAGGAAGTAATAATTCACCCCTCCACTTT. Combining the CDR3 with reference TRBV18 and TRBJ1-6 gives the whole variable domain NAGVMQNPRHLVRRRGQEARLRCSPMKGHSHVYWYRQLPEEGLKFMVYLQKENIIDESGMPKERFSAEFPKEGPSILRIQQVVRGDSAAYFCASSPWTGSNNSPLHFGNGTRLTVT.

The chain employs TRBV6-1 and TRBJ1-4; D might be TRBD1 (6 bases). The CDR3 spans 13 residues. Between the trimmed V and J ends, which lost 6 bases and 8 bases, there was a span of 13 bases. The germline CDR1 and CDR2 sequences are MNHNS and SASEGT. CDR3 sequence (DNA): TGTGCCAGCAGGGGACAATTCGGAGAAAAACTGTTTTTT. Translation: CASRGQFGEKLFF.

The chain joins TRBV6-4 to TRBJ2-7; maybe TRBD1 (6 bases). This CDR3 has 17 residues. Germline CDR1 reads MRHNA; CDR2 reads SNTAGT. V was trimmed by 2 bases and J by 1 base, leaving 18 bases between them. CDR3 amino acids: CASSDLRDTHPSYEQYV. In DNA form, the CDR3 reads TGTGCCAGCAGTGACCTCCGGGACACCCACCCATCCTACGAGCAGTACGTC.